This TCR beta chain originates from a study of OX40 agonist ivuxolimab in advanced cancers. Overall study context: Patients received intravenous ivuxolimab every 2 weeks at 0.01 to 10 mg/kg. Enrollees could have had prior anti-PD-1, anti-PD-L1 or anti-CTLA-4 therapy, which approximately 38% had received.

Sequencing was performed with immunoSEQ multiplex PCR; in TCRdb, only in-frame clones are kept and a portion is missing. The profile covers over 50,000 clones, with approximately 81% appearing a single time and 4.6% taken by the ten largest. Findings and caveats of the study: Some of the nonresponding patients also showed low levels of normalized T-cell clonal expansion.

In this sample, this clone turned up a few times. Antigen unknown. Germline V lookup: CDR1 MRHNA, CDR2 SNTAGT. The length of the CDR3 is 11 residues. The sequenced sample was CD4+ or CD8+ T cells sorted from blood, obtained in a trial of the OX40 agonist ivuxolimab. The rearrangement joins TRBV6-4 to TRBJ2-7; the D gene is possibly TRBD1 (6 bases). This clonotype was sampled from an adult with an advanced solid tumor such as melanoma, head and neck, liver or kidney cancer. The CDR3: CASGVLYEQYF. CDR3 in DNA: TGTGCTTCAGGGGTCCTCTACGAGCAGTACTTC.